Below, 13 T cell receptor beta chains from the same sample are listed, as sequenced in a study of beta chain features in type 1 diabetes (dated by TCRdb to 2016 to 2019). Libraries were constructed by the immunoSEQ multiplex PCR assay. The entire isolated RNA was reverse transcribed using the High Capacity cDNA Reverse Transcription Kit, and thus expressed TCRB transcripts were sequenced. In its TCRdb copy, this immuneACCESS table keeps in-frame sequences only and misses some clones. Where compared with another copy, unresolved V genes explain less than half of these, and the others have no known cause. This sample holds around 250,000 clones; about 25% were observed only once. The ten largest clones take up 4% of the sample. Sequencing used central memory CD4+ T cells from blood. All receptors come from a man younger than 45 in good health.

This clone was seen more than once but under ten times. Here the CDR3 DNA reads TGTGCCAGCAGCTCCAGTGGGGACGGAAACTATGGCTACACCTTC. Translation: CASSSSGDGNYGYTF. The V and J genes are TRBV7-2 and TRBJ1-2, with D perhaps TRBD1 (5 bases). This CDR3 is built from 15 residues. Germline CDR1 is SGHTA and CDR2 is FQGNSA. The V and J ends lost 4 bases and 2 bases respectively, with 14 bases between them.

This clone was seen only a few times. V and J are TRBV6-5 and TRBJ2-1; D may be TRBD1 (6 bases). Germline loops: CDR1 MNHEY, CDR2 SVGAGI. V was shortened by 0 bases and J by 4 bases, with 7 bases between the two germline ends. The CDR3 extends over 14 amino acids. For the CDR3, the DNA is TGTGCCAGCAGTTACTCCGGGACATACAATGAGCAGTTCTTC. Translating it yields CASSYSGTYNEQFF.

The chain employs TRBV5-6 and TRBJ2-7, with 8 bases aligning to TRBD1. The CDR3 sequence is 14 residues long. Germline CDR1 is SGHDT and CDR2 is YYEEEE. J gave up 3 bases and V 1 base, and 3 bases lay outside the gene matches. CDR3 protein: CASSLLTGGYEQYF. The CDR3 DNA reads TGTGCCAGCAGCTTGTTAACAGGGGGCTACGAGCAGTACTTC.

This clone was picked up a small number of times. The CDR3 here is CSVDLPGSTDTQYF. CDR3 in DNA: TGCAGCGTTGATCTTCCGGGGAGCACAGATACGCAGTATTTT. The chain recombines TRBV29-1 with TRBJ2-3, with D maybe TRBD2 (5 bases). Trimming removed 3 bases from V and 0 bases from J, with 10 bases in between. Germline values: CDR1 SQVTM, CDR2 ANQGSEA. The CDR3 length is 14 residues.

In its sample, this clone was seen a few times. The V and J genes are TRBV30 and TRBJ1-6; D unresolved. The CDR3 length is 11 residues. V shed 4 bases and J shed 14 bases, with 12 bases lying between them. The V gene's germline CDR1 is GTSNPN and CDR2 SVGIG (reference sequence). The CDR3 is CAWTDQTSLHF. The CDR3 region has the DNA TGTGCCTGGACAGATCAGACGTCCCTCCACTTT.

The chain employs TRBV29-1 and TRBJ1-1; no reliable D call. This CDR3 spans 14 amino acids. Trimming left V 4 bases short and J 2 bases short, with 14 bases between. Germline CDR1 SQVTM, CDR2 ANQGSEA. CDR3 loop: CSVGSLNPNTEAFF. The CDR3 nucleotides are TGCAGCGTTGGGAGCCTCAACCCCAACACTGAAGCTTTCTTT.

This chain joins TRBV30 and TRBJ1-5; D gene uncertain. The CDR3 sequence is 14 residues long. Trimming removed 0 bases at V and 7 bases at J, with 13 bases between. CDR1 GTSNPN and CDR2 SVGIG come from the germline V gene (reference sequence). CDR3 protein: CAWSVSGAGQPQHF. CDR3 DNA sequence: TGTGCCTGGAGTGTATCGGGAGCAGGCCAGCCCCAGCATTTT.

The CDR3 bases are TGCAGTGCCGTAGGGAATGAGCAGTTCTTC. Protein: CSAVGNEQFF. V and J are TRBV20-1 and TRBJ2-1; no clear D gene. V lost 6 bases, J lost 7 bases, and 7 bases lay in between. Germline CDR1 and CDR2: DFQATT and SNEGSKA (reference sequence). The CDR3 runs 10 residues.

The chain is built from TRBV7-6 and TRBJ1-1; the D is unclear. This CDR3 has 14 amino acids. CDR1 and CDR2 from the germline V gene are SGHVS and FNYEAQ. Trimming pared 2 bases from V and 0 bases from J, leaving 7 bases between. Written as DNA, the CDR3 is TGTGCCAGCAGCTTAATGCTGGTGAACACTGAAGCTTTCTTT. It yields the protein CASSLMLVNTEAFF.

This clone was found a few times. The rearrangement joins TRBV7-2 to TRBJ2-7; 9 nucleotides line up with TRBD1. Germline-derived CDR1 and CDR2 are SGHTA and FQGNSA. J gave up 3 bases and V 3 bases, and 3 bases lay outside the gene matches. This CDR3 region has 14 residues. CDR3 sequence reads: CASSLSTGGYEQYF. CDR3 nucleotide sequence: TGTGCCAGCAGCTTGTCGACAGGGGGCTACGAGCAGTACTTC. Filled out from reference TRBV7-2 and TRBJ2-7, the complete variable domain reads GAGVSQSPSNKVTEKGKDVELRCDPISGHTALYWYRQSLGQGLEFLIYFQGNSAPDKSGLPSDRFSAERTGGSVSTLTIQRTQQEDSAVYLCASSLSTGGYEQYFGPGTRLTVT.

The chain couples TRBV29-1 to TRBJ2-5; D is possibly TRBD1 (6 bases). Germline loops: CDR1 SQVTM, CDR2 ANQGSEA. The V end was cut by 2 bases, the J end by 2 bases, with 9 bases between. The CDR3 covers 13 residues. CDR3 nucleotides: TGCAGCGTTGAACCGGACAGACAAGAGACCCAGTACTTC. Its protein is CSVEPDRQETQYF.

The CDR3 region has the DNA TGTGCCAGCAGCCAAGGACCAAACACTGAAGCTTTCTTT. It codes for CASSQGPNTEAFF. The chain joins TRBV7-2 to TRBJ1-1; no reliable D call. Germline values: CDR1 SGHTA, CDR2 FQGNSA. Trimming cost V 5 bases and J 2 bases, with 9 bases left between them. The CDR3 is made up of 13 amino acids.

This sequence joins TRBV5-1 and TRBJ2-5; 9 bases line up with TRBD1. With the DNA end fitting TRBJ2-7 better, the J assignment may be wrong. The CDR3 length is 16 residues. The germline V gene encodes CDR1 SGHRS and CDR2 YFSETQ. For the CDR3, the DNA is TGCGCCAGCAGCTCAACTTCCGGGACAGGGACCTACGAGCAGTACTTC. Its protein product is CASSSTSGTGTYEQYF.